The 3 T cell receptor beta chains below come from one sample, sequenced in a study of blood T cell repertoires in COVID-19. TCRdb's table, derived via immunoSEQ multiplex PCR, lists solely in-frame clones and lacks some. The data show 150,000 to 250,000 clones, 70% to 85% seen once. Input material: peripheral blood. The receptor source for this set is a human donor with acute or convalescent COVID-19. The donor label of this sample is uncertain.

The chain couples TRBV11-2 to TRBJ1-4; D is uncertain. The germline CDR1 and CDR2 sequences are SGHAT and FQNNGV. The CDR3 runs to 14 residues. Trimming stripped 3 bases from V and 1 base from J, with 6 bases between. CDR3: CASSLTVTNEKLFF. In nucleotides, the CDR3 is TGTGCCAGCAGCTTGACTGTAACTAATGAAAAACTGTTTTTT. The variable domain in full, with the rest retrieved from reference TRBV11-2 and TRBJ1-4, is EAGVAQSPRYKIIEKRQSVAFWCNPISGHATLYWYQQILGQGPKLLIQFQNNGVVDDSQLPKDRFSAERLKGVDSTLKIQPAKLEDSAVYLCASSLTVTNEKLFFGSGTQLSVL.

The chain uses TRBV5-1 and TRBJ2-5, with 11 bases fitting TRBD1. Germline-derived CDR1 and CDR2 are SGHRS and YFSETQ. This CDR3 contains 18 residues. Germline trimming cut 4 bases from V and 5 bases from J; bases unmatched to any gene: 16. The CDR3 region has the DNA TGCGCCAGCAGCCAAGGACAGGGGGCCCTCCTCCACGGCGAGACCCAGTACTTC. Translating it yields CASSQGQGALLHGETQYF.

The CDR3 reads CASSYAVNTEAFF. The CDR3 DNA follows: TGTGCCAGCAGTTACGCGGTGAACACTGAAGCTTTCTTT. The chain recombines TRBV6-6 with TRBJ1-1; D gene uncertain. Germline V gene lookup returns CDR1 MNHNY and CDR2 SVGAGI (reference sequence). V dropped 2 bases and J dropped 0 bases, with 4 bases sitting between them. The CDR3 length is 13 residues.